These T cell receptor beta chains were read from a single sample in a study of blood T cell repertoires in COVID-19. TCRdb's table, derived via immunoSEQ multiplex PCR, lists solely in-frame clones and lacks some. The repertoire has approximately 300,000 clones, around 87% of them found once; the top ten carry approximately 5.3%. Sample: PBMCs or T cells enriched from blood (not recorded which). Receptors originate from a woman aged 25 to 39 who had recovered from COVID-19. The CDR3 runs from the conserved cysteine through the conserved F or W. D genes are given only for firm matches. Size is stated for part of the rows, as once, few or many counts, or as a class when the clone is expanded.

J: TRBJ2-7
size: .
V: TRBV2
D: TRBD1
DNA: TGTGCCAGCAGAGCCCAGGGGGCTCGTTACGAGCAGTACTTC
CDR3: CASRAQGARYEQYF

J: TRBJ1-1
size: .
V: TRBV15
D: TRBD1
DNA: TGTGCCACCAGCATGGGACAGGGGTTATTCAACACTGAAGCTTTCTTT
CDR3: CATSMGQGLFNTEAFF

J: TRBJ1-1
size: .
V: TRBV5-1
D: .
DNA: TGCGCCAGCAGCTTGGAGGGGATGGACACTGAAGCTTTCTTT
CDR3: CASSLEGMDTEAFF

J: TRBJ2-1
size: .
V: TRBV9
D: TRBD1
DNA: TGTGCCAGCAGCCTCAACTCAGGGGGCTGGATCAATGAGCAGTTCTTC
CDR3: CASSLNSGGWINEQFF

J: TRBJ1-5
size: .
V: TRBV28
D: TRBD1
DNA: TGTGCCAGCACACAGGGGTCGCAGCCCCAGCATTTT
CDR3: CASTQGSQPQHF

J: TRBJ2-2
size: few
V: TRBV7-3
D: .
DNA: TGTGCCAGCAGCTCCTCGATGGTGACAAGCGGGGAGCTGTTTTTT
CDR3: CASSSSMVTSGELFF

J: TRBJ1-2
size: .
V: TRBV4-1
D: .
DNA: TGCGCCAGCAGCCAAGAGAATTGGGACACCAGATCTAACTATGGCTACACCTTC
CDR3: CASSQENWDTRSNYGYTF

J: TRBJ1-2
size: .
V: TRBV9
D: .
DNA: TGTGCCAGCAGCGCAGGGGCCCCGGGAAACTATGGCTACACCTTC
CDR3: CASSAGAPGNYGYTF

J: TRBJ1-2
size: .
V: TRBV18
D: TRBD1
DNA: TGTGCCAGCTCAGCGGGACAGGGGGCCGCTATCCTATATGGCTACACCTTC
CDR3: CASSAGQGAAILYGYTF

J: TRBJ1-1
size: .
V: TRBV6-5
D: .
DNA: TGTGCCAGCAGTTATCTGGGCAGGGATGCCACTGAAGCTTTCTTT
CDR3: CASSYLGRDATEAFF